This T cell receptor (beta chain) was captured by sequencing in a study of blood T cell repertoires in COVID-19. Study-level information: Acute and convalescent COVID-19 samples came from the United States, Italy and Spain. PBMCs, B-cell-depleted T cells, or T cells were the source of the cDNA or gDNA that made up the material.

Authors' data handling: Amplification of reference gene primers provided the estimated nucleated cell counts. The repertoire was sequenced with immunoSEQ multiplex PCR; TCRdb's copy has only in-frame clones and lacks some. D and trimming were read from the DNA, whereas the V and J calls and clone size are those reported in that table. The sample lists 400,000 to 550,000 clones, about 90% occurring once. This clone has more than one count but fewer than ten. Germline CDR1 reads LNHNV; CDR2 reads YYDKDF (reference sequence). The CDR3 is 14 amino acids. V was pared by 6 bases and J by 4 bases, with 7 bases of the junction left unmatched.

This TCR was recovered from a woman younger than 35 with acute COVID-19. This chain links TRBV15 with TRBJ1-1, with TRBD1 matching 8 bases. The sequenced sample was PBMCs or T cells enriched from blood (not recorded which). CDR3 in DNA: TGTGCCACCAGGAGTTCGGGACAGGTCACTGAAGCTTTCTTT. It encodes CATRSSGQVTEAFF.